The 28 T cell receptor beta chains reported below all come from one sample, sequenced in a study of blood T cell repertoires in COVID-19 (dated by TCRdb to the early 2020s). The library was produced with the immunoSEQ multiplex PCR assay. The table comes from immuneACCESS by way of TCRdb, which keeps in-frame sequences with V and J called. Part of the clones is missing from these tables; in studies checked, under half for an unresolved V gene and the rest for unknown reasons. In all, the sample holds hundreds of thousands of clones, and 85% to 90% of those were seen once. The top ten clones comprise 3.5% to 4.5% of the sample. The specimen was peripheral blood. The source of these receptors is a woman aged 50 to 60 with active or convalescent COVID-19.

This rearrangement joins TRBV4-1 to TRBJ1-5; D uncertain. Trimming removed 0 bases from V and 0 bases from J, with 12 bases in between. Germline lookup yields CDR1 MGHRA and CDR2 YSYEKL. The CDR3 extends over 17 amino acids. Here the CDR3 reads CASSQDRTGDSNQPQHF. DNA for the CDR3: TGCGCCAGCAGCCAAGATCGGACTGGCGATAGCAATCAGCCCCAGCATTTT.

V usage is TRBV7-6 and J usage is TRBJ2-1; D unclear. The germline V gene has CDR1 SGHVS and CDR2 FNYEAQ. Trimming shortened V by 6 bases and J by 9 bases, and 18 bases separated the two germline ends. This CDR3 is built from 14 residues. The CDR3 nucleotides read TGTGCCAGCAGTAATGGGCAAATGTTGGGTGAGCAGTTCTTC. Translating gives CASSNGQMLGEQFF. The full variable domain, rest sourced from reference TRBV7-6 and TRBJ2-1, is GAGVSQSPRYKVTKRGQDVALRCDPISGHVSLYWYRQALGQGPEFLTYFNYEAQQDKSGLPNDRFSAERPEGSISTLTIQRTEQRDSAMYRCASSNGQMLGEQFFGPGTRLTVL.

This chain joins TRBV7-9 and TRBJ2-7; 8 bases are shared with TRBD2. Germline-derived CDR1 and CDR2 are SEHNR and FQNEAQ (reference sequence). The CDR3 runs 15 residues. The ends lost 3 bases at V and 0 bases at J; junction bases unmatched: 4. The CDR3, as DNA: TGTGCCAGCAGCTTCTCGGGAGGGCCCTCCTACGAGCAGTACTTC. Its protein is CASSFSGGPSYEQYF. Full variable domain (rest looked up from reference TRBV7-9 and TRBJ2-7): DTGVSQNPRHKITKRGQNVTFRCDPISEHNRLYWYRQTLGQGPEFLTYFQNEAQLEKSRLLSDRFSAERPKGSFSTLEIQRTEQGDSAMYLCASSFSGGPSYEQYFGPGTRLTVT.

The V and J genes are TRBV4-3 and TRBJ1-1; tentative D call: TRBD1 (5 bases). There are 19 residues in the CDR3. Germline V gene sequence: CDR1 LGHNA, CDR2 YSLEER. The V and J ends lost 0 bases and 1 base respectively, with 21 bases between them. As DNA, the CDR3 is TGCGCCAGCAGCCAAGACGGTGTAGGAGGGGTGGAACGGAACACTGAAGCTTTCTTT. Translation: CASSQDGVGGVERNTEAFF.

The chain couples TRBV30 to TRBJ1-5; no definite D call. Germline V gene sequence: CDR1 GTSNPN, CDR2 SVGIG (reference sequence). CDR3 length equals 13 residues. The V gene lost 3 bases and the J gene lost 9 bases, with 15 bases spanning the gap. DNA of the CDR3: TGTGCCTGGAGCCGGGATGGAATCGGGCCCCAGCATTTT. This codes for CAWSRDGIGPQHF. The whole variable domain, filled in from reference TRBV30 and TRBJ1-5, reads SQTIHQWPATLVQPVGSPLSLECTVEGTSNPNLYWYRQAAGRGLQLLFYSVGIGQISSEVPQNLSASRPQDRQFILSSKKLLLSDSGFYLCAWSRDGIGPQHFGDGTRLSIL.

This clone came up a few times. This chain joins TRBV4-3 and TRBJ1-5; D possibly corresponds to TRBD1 (6 bases). The CDR3 is 13 amino acids. The V end was cut by 0 bases, the J end by 6 bases, with 6 bases between. In germline, CDR1 is LGHNA, CDR2 YSLEER. The chain's CDR3 is CASSQDRGQPQHF. CDR3 DNA: TGCGCCAGCAGCCAAGACAGGGGTCAGCCCCAGCATTTT.

This clone was picked up a small number of times. The chain uses TRBV7-9 and TRBJ2-7; 8 bases line up with TRBD1. The V gene end was trimmed by 3 bases and the J gene end by 1 base; junction bases not matched to a gene: 11. This CDR3 has 17 residues. Germline V gene data show CDR1 as SEHNR and CDR2 as FQNEAQ (reference sequence). In DNA form, the CDR3 reads TGTGCCAGCAGCTTTGAACCGGGACAGGAATATTCCTACGAGCAGTACTTC. This gives the protein CASSFEPGQEYSYEQYF.

The CDR3 sequence: CASSLDHGVPYEQYF. CDR3 nucleotides: TGCGCCAGCAGCTTGGATCACGGGGTTCCCTACGAGCAGTACTTC. The chain uses TRBV5-1 and TRBJ2-7, with D perhaps TRBD2 (5 bases). The CDR3 length is 15 residues. From germline, CDR1 is SGHRS and CDR2 YFSETQ. The V and J ends lost 0 bases and 2 bases respectively, with 12 bases between them. Full variable domain (outside the CDR3, taken from reference TRBV5-1 and TRBJ2-7): KAGVTQTPRYLIKTRGQQVTLSCSPISGHRSVSWYQQTPGQGLQFLFEYFSETQRNKGNFPGRFSGRQFSNSRSEMNVSTLELGDSALYLCASSLDHGVPYEQYFGPGTRLTVT.

V is TRBV30 and J is TRBJ2-7; 7 bases map to TRBD2. CDR3 length: 14 amino acids. CDR1 is GTSNPN, CDR2 SVGIG, per germline (reference sequence). Germline trimming cut 1 base from V and 6 bases from J; bases unmatched to any gene: 9. The CDR3: CAWSAVASGREQYF. The CDR3 region has the DNA TGTGCCTGGAGTGCGGTGGCTAGCGGACGCGAGCAGTACTTC.

The J gene is TRBJ1-2, the V gene TRBV6-1; 8 bases agree with TRBD1. This CDR3 spans 14 amino acids. Losses at the gene ends were 3 bases for V and 5 bases for J; bases not matched to a gene: 5. Germline lookup yields CDR1 MNHNS and CDR2 SASEGT. The CDR3, as DNA: TGTGCCAGCAGTGATCTGGACAGGGTGTATGGCTACACCTTC. It yields the protein CASSDLDRVYGYTF.

The rearrangement joins TRBV15 to TRBJ2-7; D is unresolved. The CDR3 consists of 15 residues. V was shortened by 0 bases and J by 6 bases, with 15 bases between the two germline ends. The V gene's germline CDR1 is LNHNV and CDR2 YYDKDF (reference sequence). The chain's CDR3 is CATSRDVSMPTEQYF. The CDR3, as DNA: TGTGCCACCAGCAGAGATGTGAGTATGCCTACCGAGCAGTACTTC.

This sequence joins TRBV21-1 and TRBJ1-5; the table's D call, TRBD1, was not checked against the DNA. TRBV21-1 is classified as a pseudogene. This CDR3 is built from 11 residues. The CDR3 spells CASQGAGSQHF. CDR3 nucleotide sequence: TGTGCCAGCCAAGGGGCCGGATCCCAGCATTTT.

For the CDR3, the DNA is TGTGCCAGTAGTAGAGGACTAGCGGGGCCCTACACAGATACGCAGTATTTT. Translated, it gives CASSRGLAGPYTDTQYF. This chain uses TRBV19 with TRBJ2-3, with TRBD2 identical over 12 bases. The germline CDR1 and CDR2 sequences are LNHDA and SQIVND (reference sequence). V shed 4 bases and J 2 bases; nucleotides not matched to a gene: 7. This CDR3 is built from 17 residues.

The rearrangement links TRBV5-4 to TRBJ1-2; 10 nucleotides agree with TRBD1. Trimming took 3 bases from V and 9 from J; bases not matched to a gene: 8. The germline V gene has CDR1 SGHNT and CDR2 YYREEE (reference sequence). The CDR3 is 14 residues long. This CDR3 reads CASSSDRGFNRYTF. CDR3 nucleotides: TGTGCCAGCAGCTCGGACAGGGGGTTTAATCGCTACACCTTC.

This chain connects TRBV6-5 to TRBJ2-7, with 13 bases lining up with TRBD2. J was trimmed by 1 base and V by 3 bases; bases with no gene match: 3. This CDR3 contains 16 residues. Germline V gene data show CDR1 as MNHEY and CDR2 as SVGAGI. The CDR3 DNA follows: TGTGCCAGCAGTTATGGGACTAGCGGGACGTCCTACGAGCAGTACTTC. This gives the protein CASSYGTSGTSYEQYF.

The J gene is TRBJ1-5, the V gene TRBV15; TRBD1 matches 9 bases. Trimming at V came to 0 bases and at J to 0 bases, leaving 15 bases not matched to a gene. The CDR3 is 21 amino acids. Germline V lookup: CDR1 LNHNV, CDR2 YYDKDF (reference sequence). For the CDR3, the DNA is TGTGCCACCAGCAGAGAAGTCCCCGGGACAGGGACTAAGTATAGCAATCAGCCCCAGCATTTT. Amino acid sequence: CATSREVPGTGTKYSNQPQHF.

The chain combines TRBV7-9 with TRBJ2-5; 8 bases align to TRBD2. The CDR3 runs to 16 residues. Germline values: CDR1 SEHNR, CDR2 FQNEAQ (reference sequence). V lost 5 bases and J lost 1; bases outside the gene matches: 9. In DNA form, the CDR3 reads TGTGCCAGCAGCCCGCGGGTAGCGGGACTCCAAGAGACCCAGTACTTC. Translated: CASSPRVAGLQETQYF. The complete variable domain, with remaining parts taken from reference TRBV7-9 and TRBJ2-5, reads DTGVSQNPRHKITKRGQNVTFRCDPISEHNRLYWYRQTLGQGPEFLTYFQNEAQLEKSRLLSDRFSAERPKGSFSTLEIQRTEQGDSAMYLCASSPRVAGLQETQYFGPGTRLLVL.

This clone was detected only once. The rearrangement links TRBV7-9 to TRBJ1-5; perhaps TRBD1 as D (6 bases). Germline values: CDR1 SEHNR, CDR2 FQNEAQ (reference sequence). CDR3 length: 14 amino acids. Trimming took 4 bases from V and 4 from J, leaving 11 bases between them. The CDR3 spells CASSSTGGNQPQHF. CDR3 DNA: TGTGCCAGCAGCTCGACAGGAGGTAATCAGCCCCAGCATTTT.

This sequence joins TRBV20-1 and TRBJ2-7, with D perhaps matching TRBD2 (5 bases). This CDR3 is 11 amino acids long. V lost 7 bases to trimming and J lost 6 bases, with 13 bases between them. CDR1 and CDR2 (germline): DFQATT, SNEGSKA (reference sequence). For the CDR3, the DNA is TGCAGTGAGCTCGTAGGAGGCGAGCAGTACTTC. It is translated as CSELVGGEQYF.

CDR3 sequence (DNA): TGTGCCAGCAGCTTTGGCAGGGGGCAAGGAAACACCATATATTTT. Amino acid sequence: CASSFGRGQGNTIYF. This rearrangement joins TRBV5-6 to TRBJ1-3, with TRBD1 identical over 8 bases. Germline V gives CDR1 SGHDT, CDR2 YYEEEE. Trimming removed 2 bases from V and 4 bases from J; junction bases left unmatched: 5. The CDR3 loop spans 15 amino acids.

This clone has just one count. J is TRBJ2-1 and V is TRBV9; no clear D gene. This CDR3 is 13 amino acids long. CDR1 is SGDLS, CDR2 YYNGEE, per germline. The ends were cut back, 0 bases at V and 7 bases at J, with 8 bases in the middle. The CDR3 spells CASSVGQTNEQFF. In nucleotides, the CDR3 is TGTGCCAGCAGCGTAGGCCAGACTAATGAGCAGTTCTTC.

The chain combines TRBV2 with TRBJ2-7; TRBD1 aligns across 7 bases. V gave up 5 bases and J gave up 2 bases; unmatched junction bases: 6. Germline V gives CDR1 SNHLY, CDR2 FYNNEI. This CDR3 contains 14 residues. CDR3 nucleotides: TGTGCCAGCAGTCCTCGACAGGGTCCCTACGAGCAGTACTTC. Encoded protein: CASSPRQGPYEQYF.

The V call is TRBV10-3, the J call TRBJ2-1; D gene unclear. Germline CDR1 reads ENHRY; CDR2 reads SYGVKD. This CDR3 contains 15 residues. V shed 2 bases and J shed 1 base, with 9 bases lying between them. The CDR3 DNA reads as TGTGCCATCAGTGAGCCGCTTCGGTCCTACAATGAGCAGTTCTTC. It encodes CAISEPLRSYNEQFF.

In DNA, the CDR3 is TGCGCCAGCACCCAACAGGGGGCGGAGGGTGAGACCCAGTACTTC. Amino acid sequence: CASTQQGAEGETQYF. The chain combines TRBV5-1 with TRBJ2-5; 9 bases are a match to TRBD1. The CDR3 spans 15 residues. The J segment lost 5 bases and the V segment lost 6 bases, leaving 11 bases of the junction unmatched. Germline values: CDR1 SGHRS, CDR2 YFSETQ. The whole variable domain, filled in from reference TRBV5-1 and TRBJ2-5, reads KAGVTQTPRYLIKTRGQQVTLSCSPISGHRSVSWYQQTPGQGLQFLFEYFSETQRNKGNFPGRFSGRQFSNSRSEMNVSTLELGDSALYLCASTQQGAEGETQYFGPGTRLLVL.

V gene TRBV6-5 combines with J gene TRBJ1-3, with 8 bases that match TRBD1. Looked up from germline, CDR1 is MNHEY and CDR2 is SVGAGI. V gave up 6 bases and J gave up 0 bases; unmatched junction bases: 1. This CDR3 region has 14 residues. This CDR3 reads CASSQGASGNTIYF. As DNA, the CDR3 is TGTGCCAGCAGCCAGGGGGCCTCTGGAAACACCATATATTTT.

The rearrangement links TRBV13 to TRBJ2-7; perhaps TRBD2 as D (5 bases). The V end lost 0 bases, the J end lost 3 bases, and 9 bases lay between the germline ends. The CDR3 runs 14 residues. Germline V CDR1 and CDR2: PRHDT, FYEKMQ (reference sequence). The CDR3 DNA reads as TGTGCCAGCAGCTTAGGAGGGAGTGGCTACGAGCAGTACTTC. This codes for CASSLGGSGYEQYF.

J is TRBJ1-5 and V is TRBV6-2 or TRBV6-3, with no clear D. Per the germline V gene, CDR1 is MNHEY and CDR2 is SVGEGT. The CDR3 loop spans 13 amino acids. Trimming stripped 5 bases from V and 6 bases from J, with 11 bases between. The CDR3 DNA follows: TGTGCCAGCAGTGTCCTGTCAGGTCAGCCCCAGCATTTT. Amino acids: CASSVLSGQPQHF.

V gene TRBV5-1 combines with J gene TRBJ1-1; TRBD1 agrees at 7 bases. The CDR3 is 13 residues long. Trimming removed 4 bases from V and 4 bases from J; junction bases left unmatched: 4. The germline V gene encodes CDR1 SGHRS and CDR2 YFSETQ. CDR3 in DNA: TGCGCCAGCAGCCCGGACAGGTCCACTGAAGCTTTCTTT. Protein: CASSPDRSTEAFF.